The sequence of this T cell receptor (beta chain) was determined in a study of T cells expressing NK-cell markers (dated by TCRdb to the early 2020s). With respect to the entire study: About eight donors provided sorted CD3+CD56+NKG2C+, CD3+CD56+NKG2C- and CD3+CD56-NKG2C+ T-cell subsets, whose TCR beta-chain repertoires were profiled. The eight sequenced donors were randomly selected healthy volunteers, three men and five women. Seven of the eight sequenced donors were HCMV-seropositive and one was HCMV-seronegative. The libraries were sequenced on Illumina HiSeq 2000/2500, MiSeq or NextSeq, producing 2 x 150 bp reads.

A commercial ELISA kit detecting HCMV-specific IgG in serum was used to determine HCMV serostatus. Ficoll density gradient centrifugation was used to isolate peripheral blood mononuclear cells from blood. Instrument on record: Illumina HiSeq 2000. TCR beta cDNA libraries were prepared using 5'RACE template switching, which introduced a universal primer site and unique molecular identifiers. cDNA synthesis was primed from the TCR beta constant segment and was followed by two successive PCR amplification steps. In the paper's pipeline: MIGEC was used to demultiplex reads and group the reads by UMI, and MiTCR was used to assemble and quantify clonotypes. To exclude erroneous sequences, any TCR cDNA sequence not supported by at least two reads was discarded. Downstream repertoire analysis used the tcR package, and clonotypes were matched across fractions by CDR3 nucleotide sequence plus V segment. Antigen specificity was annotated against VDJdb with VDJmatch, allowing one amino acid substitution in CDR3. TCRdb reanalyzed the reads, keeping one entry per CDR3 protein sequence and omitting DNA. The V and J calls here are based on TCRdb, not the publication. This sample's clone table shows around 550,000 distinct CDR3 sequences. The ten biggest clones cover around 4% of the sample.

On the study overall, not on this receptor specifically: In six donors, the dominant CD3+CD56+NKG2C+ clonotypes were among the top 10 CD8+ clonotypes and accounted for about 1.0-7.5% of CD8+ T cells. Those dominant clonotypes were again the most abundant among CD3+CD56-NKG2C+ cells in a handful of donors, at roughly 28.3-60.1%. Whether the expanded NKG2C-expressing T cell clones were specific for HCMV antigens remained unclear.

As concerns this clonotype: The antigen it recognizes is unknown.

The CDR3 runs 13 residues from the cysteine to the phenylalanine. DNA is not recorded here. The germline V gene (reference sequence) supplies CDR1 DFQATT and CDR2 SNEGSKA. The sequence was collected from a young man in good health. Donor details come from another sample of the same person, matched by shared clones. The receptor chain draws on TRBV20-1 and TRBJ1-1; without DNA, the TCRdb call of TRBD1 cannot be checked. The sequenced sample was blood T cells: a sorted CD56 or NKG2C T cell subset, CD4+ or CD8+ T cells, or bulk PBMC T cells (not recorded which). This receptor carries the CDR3 CSARDRSGTEAFF.